These 5 T cell receptor beta chains originate from one sample sequenced in a study of T cell clonality in common variable immunodeficiency. Repertoires were generated with immunoSEQ multiplex PCR, while TCRdb's copy carries only in-frame clones and drops some. The record shows 35,000 to 50,000 clones for this sample, with no singletons present. Sequenced: peripheral blood mononuclear cells. These TCRs come from a person aged 18 to 70 in good health.

This clone was counted many times. Read sequence stops 3 residues before the CDR3 end, and the germline J gene provides the missing end. The chain recombines TRBV6-2 or TRBV6-3 with TRBJ1-5; 10 bases line up with TRBD1. J gave up 6 bases and V 6 bases, and 11 bases lay outside the gene matches. Germline lookup yields CDR1 MNHEY and CDR2 SVGEGT. The CDR3 consists of 16 residues. CDR3 DNA, as far as it was read: TGTGCCAGCAGCCTGGTGGGGGACAGGGGAGGTCAGCCC. The encoded protein is CASSLVGDRGGQP. The full CDR3 is CASSLVGDRGGQPQHF.

Ten or more counts support this clone. The CDR3 region is CASSPGPSGRSDTQYF. The part of the CDR3 DNA that was read is TGCGCCAGCAGCCCAGGGCCTAGCGGGAGATCTGATACG. The rearrangement uses TRBV5-1 and TRBJ2-3, with 10 bases fitting TRBD2. The read gets to within 3 residues of the CDR3 end, and the germline J gene fills in the rest. The germline V gene encodes CDR1 SGHRS and CDR2 YFSETQ. V dropped 4 bases and J dropped 6; count of bases not matched to a gene: 11. The CDR3 is made up of 16 amino acids.

In its sample, this clone was seen many times. The DNA ends 3 residues before the CDR3 does, and the rest of the CDR3 is filled in from the germline J gene. The chain carries TRBV20-1 and TRBJ1-2, with TRBD1 identical over 10 bases. CDR1 and CDR2 (germline): DFQATT, SNEGSKA (reference sequence). V shed 6 bases, J shed 4 bases, and the junction held 8 bases outside the gene matches. The CDR3 consists of 14 residues. The CDR3 loop reads CSAPTGGAGYGYTF. The CDR3 DNA, read in part, is TGCAGTGCACCGACAGGGGGCGCCGGCTATGGC.

This clone was picked up a small number of times. Read sequence stops 3 residues before the CDR3 end, and the germline J gene provides the missing end. J is TRBJ1-1 and V is TRBV7-2; tentatively, D is TRBD1 (5 bases). The CDR3 consists of 15 residues. Trimming took 1 base from V and 1 from J, leaving 10 bases between them. In germline, CDR1 is SGHTA, CDR2 FQGNSA. CDR3 DNA, as far as it was read: TGTGCCAGCAGCTTAGGGGGACTGGGGAACACTGAA. Its protein is CASSLGGLGNTE. The full CDR3 sequence reads CASSLGGLGNTEAFF.

This clone was counted ten times or more. The CDR3 extends 3 residues past the end of the read, so its final part is completed from the germline J gene. The chain employs TRBV30 and TRBJ1-6; D is ambiguous. CDR3 size: 15 residues. Germline V gives CDR1 GTSNPN, CDR2 SVGIG (reference sequence). Trimming cost V 0 bases and J 6 bases, with 12 bases left between them. CDR3 DNA, as far as it was read: TGTGCCTGGAGTGTAACAGTAGGCTCTAATTCACCC. This encodes CAWSVTVGSNSP. The complete CDR3 sequence is CAWSVTVGSNSPLHF. The entire variable domain, with the rest obtained from reference TRBV30 and TRBJ1-6, is as follows: SQTIHQWPATLVQPVGSPLSLECTVEGTSNPNLYWYRQAAGRGLQLLFYSVGIGQISSEVPQNLSASRPQDRQFILSSKKLLLSDSGFYLCAWSVTVGSNSPLHFGNGTRLTVT.